The 5 T cell receptor beta chains below all came from one sample that was sequenced in a study of shared clonotypes between healthy human individuals. Measured with immunoSEQ multiplex PCR; TCRdb has only the in-frame clones, and not every one. The data show roughly 2,000,000 clones, with over 85% seen just once and 1.2% held by the top ten. CD8 cells regarded as naive lacked CD45RO, were positively chosen for CCR7, and omitted terminally differentiated effector memory CD45RA+ cells. The sample taken for sequencing was naive CD8+ T cells sorted from blood. Receptors were obtained from a man between 18 and 29 years old in good health.

The sample holds one count of this clone. In nucleotides, the CDR3 is TGTGCCAGCAGTACTTCCGGGACTAGCGGGGGGCCAAGAGGCCTTAACACCGGGGAGCTGTTTTTT. It yields the protein CASSTSGTSGGPRGLNTGELFF. The rearrangement joins TRBV27 to TRBJ2-2, with TRBD2 identical over 15 bases. V lost 5 bases, J lost 2 bases, and 18 bases stayed unmatched. This CDR3 region has 22 residues. CDR1 is MNHEY and CDR2 is SMNVEV in the germline V gene (reference sequence).

V usage is TRBV28 and J usage is TRBJ2-7; 10 nucleotides agree with TRBD1. Germline V lookup: CDR1 MDHEN, CDR2 SYDVKM. J was trimmed by 4 bases and V by 4 bases; bases with no gene match: 4. The CDR3 totals 14 residues. CDR3 loop: CASSYGQGGYEQYF. Written as DNA, the CDR3 is TGTGCCAGCAGTTATGGACAGGGGGGGTACGAGCAGTACTTC.

CDR3 region: CASSWTSGIADTQYF. The CDR3, as DNA: TGTGCCAGCAGCTGGACTAGCGGGATAGCAGATACGCAGTATTTT. J is TRBJ2-3 and V is TRBV5-6; 12 nucleotides align to TRBD2. V lost 3 bases to trimming and J lost 4 bases; unmatched junction nucleotides: 3. Per the germline V gene, CDR1 is SGHDT and CDR2 is YYEEEE. The CDR3 is 15 amino acids.

Remarks on this clone: One junction end disagrees with the germline gene, perhaps due to a read error. The V call is TRBV11-2, the J call TRBJ2-7, with 11 bases that match TRBD1. The CDR3 is 15 amino acids. CDR1 is SGHAT and CDR2 is FQNNGV in the germline V gene. The CDR3 is CASSLAGDRGYAENF. For the CDR3, the DNA is TGTGCCAGCAGCTTAGCTGGGGACAGGGGGTATGCTGAGAACTTC.

This chain uses TRBV28 with TRBJ2-5; possibly TRBD2 for D (7 bases). V was cut by 2 bases and J by 5 bases, with 12 bases left in between. The CDR3 extends over 14 amino acids. Germline V CDR1 and CDR2: MDHEN, SYDVKM. The CDR3 nucleotides are TGTGCCAGCAGTTTAAACGAGGGGGGGGAGACCCAGTACTTC. Amino acids: CASSLNEGGETQYF.